Sequencing of this T cell receptor (beta chain) was carried out in a study of blood T cell repertoires in COVID-19. As originally analysed: Nucleated cell number was recorded as an estimate derived from reference gene primer amplification. Assay used: immunoSEQ multiplex PCR; TCRdb lists only in-frame clones, some missing. V and J calls and clone size come straight from that table; D and trimming were deduced from the DNA. The sample gives under 80,000 clones, roughly 84% of which show up once; less than 8% is in the top ten. Germline V CDR1 and CDR2: WSHSY, SAAADI. The V end lost 6 bases, the J end lost 2 bases, and 11 bases lay between the germline ends. CDR3 length: 13 amino acids.

V usage is TRBV10-2 and J usage is TRBJ2-7; D not certain. This sequence was found in a woman aged 55 to 70 with acute or convalescent COVID-19. The sequencing sample was made of peripheral blood. CDR3 sequence: CASSRPGPYEQYF. The CDR3 DNA is TGCGCCAGCAGCCGTCCAGGTCCCTACGAGCAGTACTTC.